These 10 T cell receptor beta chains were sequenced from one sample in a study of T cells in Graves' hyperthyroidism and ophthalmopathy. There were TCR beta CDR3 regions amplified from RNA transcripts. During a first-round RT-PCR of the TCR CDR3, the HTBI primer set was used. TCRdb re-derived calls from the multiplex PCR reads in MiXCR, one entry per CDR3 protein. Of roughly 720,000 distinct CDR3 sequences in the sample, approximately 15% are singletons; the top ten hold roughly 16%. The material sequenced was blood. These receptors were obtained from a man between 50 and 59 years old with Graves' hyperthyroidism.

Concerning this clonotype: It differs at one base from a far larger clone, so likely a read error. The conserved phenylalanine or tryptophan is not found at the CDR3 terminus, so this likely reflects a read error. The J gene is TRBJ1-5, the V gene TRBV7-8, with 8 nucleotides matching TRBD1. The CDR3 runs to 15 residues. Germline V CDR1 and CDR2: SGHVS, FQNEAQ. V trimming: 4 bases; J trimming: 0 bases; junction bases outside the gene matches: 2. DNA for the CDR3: TGTGCCAGCAGCTCAGGACAGGGTAGCAATCAGCCCCAGCATTGT. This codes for CASSSGQGSNQPQHC.

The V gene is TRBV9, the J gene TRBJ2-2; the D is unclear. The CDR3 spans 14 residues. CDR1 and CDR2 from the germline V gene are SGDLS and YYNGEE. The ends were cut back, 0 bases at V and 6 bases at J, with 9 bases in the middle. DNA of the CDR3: TGTGCCAGCAGCGTAGTATCTGGGGCCGGGGAGCTGTTTTTT. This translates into CASSVVSGAGELFF. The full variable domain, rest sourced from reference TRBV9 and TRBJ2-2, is DSGVTQTPKHLITATGQRVTLRCSPRSGDLSVYWYQQSLDQGLQFLIQYYNGEERAKGNILERFSAQQFPDLHSELNLSSLELGDSALYFCASSVVSGAGELFFGEGSRLTVL.

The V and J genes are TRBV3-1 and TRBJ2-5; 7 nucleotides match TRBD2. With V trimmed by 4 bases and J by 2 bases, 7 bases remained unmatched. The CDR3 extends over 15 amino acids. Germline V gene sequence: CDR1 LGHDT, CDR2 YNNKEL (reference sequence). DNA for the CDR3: TGTGCCAGCAGCCGGCTAACTAGCGTTCAAGAGACCCAGTACTTC. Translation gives CASSRLTSVQETQYF.

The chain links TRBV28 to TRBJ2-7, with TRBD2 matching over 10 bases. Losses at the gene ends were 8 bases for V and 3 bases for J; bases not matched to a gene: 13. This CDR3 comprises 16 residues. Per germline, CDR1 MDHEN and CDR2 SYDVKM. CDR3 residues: CASSVGLAGVFYEQYF. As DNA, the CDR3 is TGTGCCAGCTCCGTAGGGCTAGCGGGGGTATTCTACGAGCAGTACTTC.

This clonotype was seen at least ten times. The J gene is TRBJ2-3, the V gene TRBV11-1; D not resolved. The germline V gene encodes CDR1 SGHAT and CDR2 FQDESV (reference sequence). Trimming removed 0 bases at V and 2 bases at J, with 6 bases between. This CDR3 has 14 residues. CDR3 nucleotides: TGTGCCAGCAGCTTAGCCCCCTACACAGATACGCAGTATTTT. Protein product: CASSLAPYTDTQYF.

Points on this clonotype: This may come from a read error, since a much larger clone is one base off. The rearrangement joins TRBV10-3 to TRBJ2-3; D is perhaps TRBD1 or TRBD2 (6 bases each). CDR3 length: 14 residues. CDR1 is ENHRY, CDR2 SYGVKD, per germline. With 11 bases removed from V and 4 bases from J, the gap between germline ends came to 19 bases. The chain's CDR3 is CASISVRGADTQYF. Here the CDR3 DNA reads TGTGCCTCGATTAGCGTGAGGGGGGCAGATACGCAGTATTTT.

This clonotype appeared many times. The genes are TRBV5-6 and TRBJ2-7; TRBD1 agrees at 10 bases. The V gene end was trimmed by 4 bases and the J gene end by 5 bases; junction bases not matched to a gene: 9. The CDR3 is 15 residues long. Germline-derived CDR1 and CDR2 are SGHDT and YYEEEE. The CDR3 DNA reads TGTGCCAGCAGCCCGATGACAGGGGGCCCCGACGAGCAGTACTTC. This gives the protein CASSPMTGGPDEQYF.

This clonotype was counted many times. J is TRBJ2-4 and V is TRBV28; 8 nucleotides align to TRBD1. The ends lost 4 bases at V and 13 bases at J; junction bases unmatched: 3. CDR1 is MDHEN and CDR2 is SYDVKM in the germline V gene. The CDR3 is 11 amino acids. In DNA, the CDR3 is TGTGCCAGCAGTTCGGACAGGGTCCAGTACTTC. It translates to CASSSDRVQYF.

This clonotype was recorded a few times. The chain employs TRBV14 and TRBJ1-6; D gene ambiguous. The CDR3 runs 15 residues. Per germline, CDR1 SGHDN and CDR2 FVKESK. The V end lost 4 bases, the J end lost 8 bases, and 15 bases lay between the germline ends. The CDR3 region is CASSPGRMSDSPLHF. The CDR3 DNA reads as TGTGCCAGCAGCCCTGGGCGGATGAGCGATTCACCCCTCCACTTT.

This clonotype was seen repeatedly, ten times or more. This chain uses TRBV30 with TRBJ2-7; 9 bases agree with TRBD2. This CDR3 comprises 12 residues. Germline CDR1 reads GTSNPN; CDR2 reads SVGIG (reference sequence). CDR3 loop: CALVAGVHEQYF. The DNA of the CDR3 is TGTGCGTTAGTAGCGGGAGTACACGAGCAGTACTTC.